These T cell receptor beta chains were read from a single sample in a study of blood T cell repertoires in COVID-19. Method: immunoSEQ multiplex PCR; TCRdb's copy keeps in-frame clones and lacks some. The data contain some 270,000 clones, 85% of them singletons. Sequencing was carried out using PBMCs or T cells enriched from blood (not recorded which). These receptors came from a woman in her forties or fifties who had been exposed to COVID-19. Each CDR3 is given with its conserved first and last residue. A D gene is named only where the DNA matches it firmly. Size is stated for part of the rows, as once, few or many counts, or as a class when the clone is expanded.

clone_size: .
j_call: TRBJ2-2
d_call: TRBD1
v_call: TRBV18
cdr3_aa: CASSAAGQGVTGELFF
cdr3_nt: TGTGCCAGCTCTGCCGCGGGACAGGGGGTGACCGGGGAGCTGTTTTTT

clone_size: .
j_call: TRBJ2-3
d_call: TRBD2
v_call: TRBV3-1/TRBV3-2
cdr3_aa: CASSFLAGGTSTDTQYF
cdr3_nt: TGTGCCAGCAGCTTCCTAGCGGGGGGGACTAGCACAGATACGCAGTATTTT

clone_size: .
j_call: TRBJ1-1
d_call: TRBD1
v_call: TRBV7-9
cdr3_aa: CASSTRDRTEAFF
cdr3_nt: TGTGCCAGCAGCACGCGGGACAGAACTGAAGCTTTCTTT

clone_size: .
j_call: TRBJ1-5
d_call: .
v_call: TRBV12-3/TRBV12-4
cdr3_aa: CASSVNTHQPQHF
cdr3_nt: TGTGCCAGCAGCGTGAATACACATCAGCCCCAGCATTTT

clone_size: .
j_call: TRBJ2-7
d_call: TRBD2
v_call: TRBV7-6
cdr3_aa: CASSLIGGGDVSEQYF
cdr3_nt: TGTGCCAGCAGCTTAATCGGGGGGGGCGACGTAAGCGAGCAGTACTTC

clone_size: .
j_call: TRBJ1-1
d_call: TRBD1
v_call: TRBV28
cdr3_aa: CACQGGNTEAFF
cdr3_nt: TGTGCCTGCCAGGGGGGAAACACTGAAGCTTTCTTT

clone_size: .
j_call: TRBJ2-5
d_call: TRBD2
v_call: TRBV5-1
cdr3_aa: CASSLSGGETQYF
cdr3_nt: TGCGCCAGCAGCCTAAGCGGGGGAGAGACCCAGTACTTC

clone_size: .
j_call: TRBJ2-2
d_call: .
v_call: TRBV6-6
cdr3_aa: CANSFQGTGELFF
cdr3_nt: TGTGCCAACAGTTTCCAGGGGACCGGGGAGCTGTTTTTT

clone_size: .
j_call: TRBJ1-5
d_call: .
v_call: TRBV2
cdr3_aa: CASKGRGTNQPQHF
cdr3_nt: TGTGCCAGCAAAGGAAGGGGGACCAATCAGCCCCAGCATTTT

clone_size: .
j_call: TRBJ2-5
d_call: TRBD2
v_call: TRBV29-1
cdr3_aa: CSVDNWVSGTSRWGETQYF
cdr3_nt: TGCAGCGTTGATAATTGGGTATCTGGGACTAGCCGGTGGGGAGAGACCCAGTACTTC

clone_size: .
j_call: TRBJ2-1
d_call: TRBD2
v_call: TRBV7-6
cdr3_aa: CASSPMGGINNEQFF
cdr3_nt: TGTGCCAGCAGCCCAATGGGGGGGATAAACAATGAGCAGTTCTTC

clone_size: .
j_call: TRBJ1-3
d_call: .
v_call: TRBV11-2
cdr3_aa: CASSLDLGNTIYF
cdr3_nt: TGTGCCAGCAGCTTAGATCTAGGAAACACCATATATTTT

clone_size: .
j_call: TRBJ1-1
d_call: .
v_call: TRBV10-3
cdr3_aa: CAISESGSRGTEAFF
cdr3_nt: TGTGCCATCAGTGAGTCGGGATCCCGGGGCACTGAAGCTTTCTTT

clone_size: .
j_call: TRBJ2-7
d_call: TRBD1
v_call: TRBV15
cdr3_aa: CATSRDRGGGEQYF
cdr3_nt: TGTGCCACCAGCAGAGATCGAGGGGGCGGCGAGCAGTACTTC

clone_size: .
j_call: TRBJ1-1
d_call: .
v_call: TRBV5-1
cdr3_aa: CASSFEGENTEAFF
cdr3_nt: TGCGCCAGCAGCTTCGAGGGGGAGAACACTGAAGCTTTCTTT

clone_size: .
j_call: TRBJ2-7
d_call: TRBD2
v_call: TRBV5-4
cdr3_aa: CASSSVTSGISLEQYF
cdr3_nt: TGTGCCAGCAGCTCGGTAACTAGCGGAATCTCTTTAGAGCAGTACTTC

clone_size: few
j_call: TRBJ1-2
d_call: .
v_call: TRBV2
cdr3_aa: CASIAGGYGYTF
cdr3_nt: TGTGCCAGCATAGCGGGGGGCTATGGCTACACCTTC

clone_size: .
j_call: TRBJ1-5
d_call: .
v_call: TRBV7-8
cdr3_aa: CASSLTRGTNQPQHF
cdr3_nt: TGTGCCAGCAGCCTAACGAGGGGGACCAATCAGCCCCAGCATTTT

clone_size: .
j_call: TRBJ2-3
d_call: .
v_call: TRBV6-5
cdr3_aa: CASSSNTTRTDTQYF
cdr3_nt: TGTGCCAGCAGCTCCAACACTACTCGCACAGATACGCAGTATTTT

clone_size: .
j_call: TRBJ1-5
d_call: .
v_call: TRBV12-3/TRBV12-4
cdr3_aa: CASSLRGNQPQHF
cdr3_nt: TGTGCCAGCAGTCTCAGGGGCAATCAGCCCCAGCATTTT

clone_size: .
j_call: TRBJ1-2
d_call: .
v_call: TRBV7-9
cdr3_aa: CASSPHFAVYYGYTF
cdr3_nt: TGTGCCAGCAGCCCCCACTTTGCGGTATACTATGGCTACACCTTC

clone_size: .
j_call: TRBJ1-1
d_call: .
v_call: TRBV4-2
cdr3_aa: CASSQDSQGNTEAFF
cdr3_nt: TGTGCCAGCAGCCAAGATTCTCAGGGTAACACTGAAGCTTTCTTT

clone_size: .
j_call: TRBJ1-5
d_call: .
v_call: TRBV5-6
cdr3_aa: CASSEAGTNQPQHF
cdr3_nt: TGTGCCAGCAGCGAAGCGGGTACCAATCAGCCCCAGCATTTT

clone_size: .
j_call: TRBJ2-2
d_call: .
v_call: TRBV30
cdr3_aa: CAWSVTSAGELFF
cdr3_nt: TGTGCCTGGAGTGTAACGAGCGCCGGGGAGCTGTTTTTT

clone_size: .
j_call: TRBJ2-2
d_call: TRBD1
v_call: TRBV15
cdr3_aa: CATSIRQGNTGELFF
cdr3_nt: TGTGCCACCAGCATCCGACAGGGTAACACCGGGGAGCTGTTTTTT

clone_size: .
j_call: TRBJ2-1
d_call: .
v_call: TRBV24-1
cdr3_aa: CATSEAREGNEQFF
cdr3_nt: TGTGCCACCAGTGAGGCCAGGGAAGGCAATGAGCAGTTCTTC

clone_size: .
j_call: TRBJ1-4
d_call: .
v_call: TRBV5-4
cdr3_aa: CASSHNPTNEKLFF
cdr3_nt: TGTGCCAGCAGCCACAATCCAACTAATGAAAAACTGTTTTTT

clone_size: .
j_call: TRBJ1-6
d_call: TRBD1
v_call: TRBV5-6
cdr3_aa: CASSRRGRESPLHF
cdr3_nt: TGTGCCAGCAGTAGAAGGGGGCGGGAATCACCCCTCCACTTT

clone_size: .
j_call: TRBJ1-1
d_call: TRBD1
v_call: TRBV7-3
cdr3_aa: CASSKFTGGEAFF
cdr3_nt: TGTGCCAGCAGCAAATTCACAGGGGGGGAAGCTTTCTTT

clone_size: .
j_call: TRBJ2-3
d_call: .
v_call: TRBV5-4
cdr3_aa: CASSIGSLSTDTQYF
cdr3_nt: TGTGCCAGCAGCATCGGTTCCTTAAGCACAGATACGCAGTATTTT

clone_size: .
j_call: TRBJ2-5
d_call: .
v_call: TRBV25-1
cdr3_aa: CASSGQGNNQETQYF
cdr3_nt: TGTGCCAGCAGTGGGCAGGGTAACAACCAAGAGACCCAGTACTTC

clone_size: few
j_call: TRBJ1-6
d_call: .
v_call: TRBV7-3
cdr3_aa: CASSSGSYNSPLHF
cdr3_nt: TGTGCCAGCAGCTCGGGCTCCTATAATTCACCCCTCCACTTT

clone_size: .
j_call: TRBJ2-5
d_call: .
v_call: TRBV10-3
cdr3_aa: CAISEQGASETQYF
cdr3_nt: TGTGCCATCAGTGAGCAGGGCGCAAGTGAGACCCAGTACTTC

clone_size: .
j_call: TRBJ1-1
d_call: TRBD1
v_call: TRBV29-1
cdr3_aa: CSVYTRDRRNTEAFF
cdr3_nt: TGCAGCGTTTATACACGGGACAGAAGGAACACTGAAGCTTTCTTT

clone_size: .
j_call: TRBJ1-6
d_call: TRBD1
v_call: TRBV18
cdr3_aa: CASSRQGNSPLHF
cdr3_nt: TGTGCCAGCTCACGACAGGGAAATTCACCCCTCCACTTT